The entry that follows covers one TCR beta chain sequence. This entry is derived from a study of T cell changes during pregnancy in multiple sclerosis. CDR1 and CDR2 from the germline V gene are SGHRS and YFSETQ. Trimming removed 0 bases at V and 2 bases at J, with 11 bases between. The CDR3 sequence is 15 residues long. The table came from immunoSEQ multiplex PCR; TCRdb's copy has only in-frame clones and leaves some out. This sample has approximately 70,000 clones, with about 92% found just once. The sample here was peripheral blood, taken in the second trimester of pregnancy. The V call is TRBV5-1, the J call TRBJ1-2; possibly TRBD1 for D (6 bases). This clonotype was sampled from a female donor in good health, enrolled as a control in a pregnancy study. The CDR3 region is CASSLEAGANYGYTF. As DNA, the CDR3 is TGCGCCAGCAGCTTGGAAGCAGGGGCGAACTATGGCTACACCTTC.